Presented here are 21 T cell receptor beta chains from one specimen sequenced in a study of T cell changes during pregnancy in multiple sclerosis. Clones were read by immunoSEQ multiplex PCR, and TCRdb kept only the in-frame ones, dropping some. The repertoire has around 63,000 clones, about 92% of them found once; the top ten carry just over 3%. This sample comprised CD8+ T cells from peripheral blood mononuclear cells, obtained in the third trimester of pregnancy. The receptors originated from a female donor in good health, enrolled as a control in a pregnancy study.

The CDR3 reads CASSELAGALETQYF. CDR3 DNA: TGTGCCAGCAGTGAACTAGCGGGGGCCTTAGAGACCCAGTACTTC. The chain joins TRBV6-1 to TRBJ2-5; TRBD2 agrees at 10 bases. V lost 2 bases and J lost 4; bases outside the gene matches: 4. This CDR3 is 15 amino acids long. Germline CDR1 reads MNHNS; CDR2 reads SASEGT.

A few counts support this clone. The chain couples TRBV19 to TRBJ1-1; 7 nucleotides match TRBD1. The CDR3 is 12 amino acids. Germline V gene lookup returns CDR1 LNHDA and CDR2 SQIVND (reference sequence). V shed 5 bases and J 5 bases; nucleotides not matched to a gene: 2. CDR3 amino acids: CASSSDRTEAFF. CDR3 in DNA: TGTGCCAGTAGTTCGGACAGGACTGAAGCTTTCTTT.

V gene TRBV27 combines with J gene TRBJ1-1; D unresolved. The germline V gene has CDR1 MNHEY and CDR2 SMNVEV (reference sequence). CDR3 size: 13 residues. The ends were cut back, 2 bases at V and 3 bases at J, with 7 bases in the middle. CDR3 protein: CASSLTEYTEAFF. CDR3 sequence (DNA): TGTGCCAGCAGTTTAACAGAGTACACTGAAGCTTTCTTT.

The table lists this clone with a count of one. The chain joins TRBV27 to TRBJ1-1; unclear D gene. CDR1 MNHEY and CDR2 SMNVEV come from the germline V gene (reference sequence). CDR3 size: 13 residues. Between the trimmed V and J ends, which lost 8 bases and 1 base, there was a span of 11 bases. CDR3 DNA: TGTGCCAGCCGGCGGGAAAGGAACACTGAAGCTTTCTTT. Protein sequence: CASRRERNTEAFF.

This chain uses TRBV9 with TRBJ2-5; 11 positions agree with TRBD1. Trimming took 3 bases from V and 0 from J; bases not matched to a gene: 4. CDR1 and CDR2 from the germline V gene are SGDLS and YYNGEE. There are 16 residues in the CDR3. DNA for the CDR3: TGTGCCAGCAGCGGGGGGGACAGGGGGTACCAAGAGACCCAGTACTTC. The encoded protein is CASSGGDRGYQETQYF. The whole variable domain, remainder taken from reference TRBV9 and TRBJ2-5, is DSGVTQTPKHLITATGQRVTLRCSPRSGDLSVYWYQQSLDQGLQFLIQYYNGEERAKGNILERFSAQQFPDLHSELNLSSLELGDSALYFCASSGGDRGYQETQYFGPGTRLLVL.

This sequence joins TRBV9 and TRBJ2-1, with 10 bases identical to TRBD1. The CDR3 runs to 15 residues. Germline CDR1 reads SGDLS; CDR2 reads YYNGEE. V gave up 2 bases and J gave up 8 bases; unmatched junction bases: 7. CDR3 residues: CASSVGTGDSDEQFF. As DNA, the CDR3 is TGTGCCAGCAGCGTTGGGACAGGGGATTCCGATGAGCAGTTCTTC.

The chain joins TRBV15 to TRBJ1-2; the match to TRBD1 covers 7 bases. This CDR3 is built from 16 residues. The germline V gene has CDR1 LNHNV and CDR2 YYDKDF (reference sequence). The ends lost 5 bases at V and 5 bases at J; junction bases unmatched: 14. In DNA, the CDR3 is TGTGCCACCAGCCGATACAGGGACAGTTTAACGTATGGCTACACCTTC. Its protein product is CATSRYRDSLTYGYTF.

The rearrangement uses TRBV4-1 and TRBJ2-1, with D maybe TRBD2 (7 bases). Trimming left V 0 bases short and J 6 bases short, with 18 bases between. Germline loops: CDR1 MGHRA, CDR2 YSYEKL. This CDR3 spans 17 amino acids. The CDR3 nucleotides read TGCGCCAGCAGCCAAGATTGGGGGGGGGCCTTAGTCAATGAGCAGTTCTTC. The encoded protein is CASSQDWGGALVNEQFF.

The chain links TRBV7-9 to TRBJ1-3; 10 bases are a match to TRBD1. Germline-derived CDR1 and CDR2 are SEHNR and FQNEAQ (reference sequence). The length of the CDR3 is 12 residues. The trim removed 6 bases at V and 8 bases at J, leaving 1 base unmatched. The CDR3 DNA sequence: TGTGCCAGCAGGGGGACAGGGGACACCATATATTTT. Translated, it gives CASRGTGDTIYF.

The chain employs TRBV30 and TRBJ2-7; 7 bases match TRBD1. Per germline, CDR1 GTSNPN and CDR2 SVGIG (reference sequence). V dropped 2 bases and J dropped 2; count of bases not matched to a gene: 3. The CDR3 has 13 residues. The CDR3 nucleotides read TGTGCCTGGAGTCGGGACAGAACCTACGAGCAGTACTTC. It is translated as CAWSRDRTYEQYF.

J is TRBJ1-2 and V is TRBV7-2; TRBD1 matches 7 bases. The germline CDR1 and CDR2 sequences are SGHTA and FQGNSA. This CDR3 contains 15 residues. The trim removed 4 bases at V and 0 bases at J, leaving 5 bases unmatched. CDR3 residues: CASSSGQIPNYGYTF. As DNA, the CDR3 is TGTGCCAGCAGCTCGGGACAGATCCCTAACTATGGCTACACCTTC. The whole variable domain, filled in from reference TRBV7-2 and TRBJ1-2, reads GAGVSQSPSNKVTEKGKDVELRCDPISGHTALYWYRQSLGQGLEFLIYFQGNSAPDKSGLPSDRFSAERTGGSVSTLTIQRTQQEDSAVYLCASSSGQIPNYGYTFGSGTRLTVV.

V is TRBV29-1 and J is TRBJ1-2; the D is unclear. Germline CDR1 is SQVTM and CDR2 is ANQGSEA. The CDR3 runs 13 residues. V lost 1 base and J lost 7, with 13 bases in between. The CDR3 DNA sequence: TGCAGCGTTGAAGCGCGCTATTCAAGTGGCTACACCTTC. Translating it yields CSVEARYSSGYTF.

The rearrangement links TRBV19 to TRBJ1-2, with D perhaps TRBD1 (5 bases). The CDR3 has 14 residues. In germline, CDR1 is LNHDA, CDR2 SQIVND (reference sequence). The ends were cut back, 0 bases at V and 4 bases at J, with 9 bases in the middle. The CDR3 protein is CASSIDRGGYGYTF. CDR3 DNA sequence: TGTGCCAGTAGTATAGATCGGGGGGGCTATGGCTACACCTTC.

The rearrangement uses TRBV5-6 and TRBJ1-6; D unresolved. Trimming cost V 2 bases and J 10 bases, with 13 bases left between them. CDR3 length: 14 residues. Germline CDR1 reads SGHDT; CDR2 reads YYEEEE. This CDR3 reads CASSFVQPRSPLHF. The CDR3 region has the DNA TGTGCCAGCAGCTTCGTCCAACCGAGGTCACCCCTCCACTTT.

The chain has TRBV4-3 and TRBJ2-3; 8 nucleotides line up with TRBD1. V shed 0 bases, J shed 0 bases, and the junction held 5 bases outside the gene matches. CDR1 and CDR2 from the germline V gene are LGHNA and YSLEER. The CDR3 consists of 17 residues. CDR3 loop: CASSQDWQGASTDTQYF. CDR3 in DNA: TGCGCCAGCAGCCAAGACTGGCAGGGGGCCAGCACAGATACGCAGTATTTT.

The chain uses TRBV7-9 and TRBJ1-3; D not certain. Trimming shortened V by 4 bases and J by 0 bases, and 19 bases separated the two germline ends. Germline CDR1 SEHNR, CDR2 FQNEAQ (reference sequence). The CDR3 length is 18 residues. The CDR3 protein is CASSSYYPGVPSGNTIYF. The CDR3 DNA reads as TGTGCCAGCAGCTCCTATTACCCCGGGGTTCCCTCTGGAAACACCATATATTTT. Combining the CDR3 with reference TRBV7-9 and TRBJ1-3 gives the whole variable domain DTGVSQNPRHKITKRGQNVTFRCDPISEHNRLYWYRQTLGQGPEFLTYFQNEAQLEKSRLLSDRFSAERPKGSFSTLEIQRTEQGDSAMYLCASSSYYPGVPSGNTIYFGEGSWLTVV.

The rearrangement joins TRBV9 to TRBJ1-2, with unresolved D. This CDR3 has 17 residues. Trimming left V 0 bases short and J 1 base short, with 16 bases between. Germline values: CDR1 SGDLS, CDR2 YYNGEE. The CDR3 DNA is TGTGCCAGCAGCGTAGCGATCGGGAGGGCAGATAACTATGGCTACACCTTC. Amino acids: CASSVAIGRADNYGYTF. Together with reference TRBV9 and TRBJ1-2, the CDR3 gives the full variable domain: DSGVTQTPKHLITATGQRVTLRCSPRSGDLSVYWYQQSLDQGLQFLIQYYNGEERAKGNILERFSAQQFPDLHSELNLSSLELGDSALYFCASSVAIGRADNYGYTFGSGTRLTVV.

The rearrangement joins TRBV12-5 to TRBJ2-7; tentative D call: TRBD2 (5 bases). The germline gives CDR1 LGHNT, CDR2 FRNRAP. This CDR3 is 14 amino acids long. V was cut by 3 bases and J by 2 bases, with 11 bases left in between. The CDR3 here is CASGFSGNPYEQYF. The CDR3 coding sequence is TGTGCTAGTGGTTTCTCGGGGAACCCCTACGAGCAGTACTTC.

The chain's CDR3 is CASSWVTSGGATTQYF. CDR3 bases: TGTGCCAGCAGCTGGGTGACTAGCGGGGGGGCCACTACGCAGTATTTT. The chain links TRBV7-9 to TRBJ2-3; the match to TRBD2 covers 14 bases. CDR1 is SEHNR, CDR2 FQNEAQ, per germline (reference sequence). The junction had 8 bases not matched to a gene; V was cut back by 4 bases and J by 8 bases. The CDR3 is 16 amino acids.

The chain couples TRBV7-9 to TRBJ2-2, with D perhaps TRBD1 (5 bases). The CDR3 consists of 17 residues. The germline V and J ends were trimmed by 5 bases and 6 bases, with 22 bases remaining between them. Germline V lookup: CDR1 SEHNR, CDR2 FQNEAQ (reference sequence). CDR3 residues: CASSETATSLVPGELFF. The CDR3 DNA sequence: TGTGCCAGCAGCGAGACAGCCACCAGTTTAGTTCCCGGGGAGCTGTTTTTT. Drawing the rest from reference TRBV7-9 and TRBJ2-2, the complete variable domain is DTGVSQNPRHKITKRGQNVTFRCDPISEHNRLYWYRQTLGQGPEFLTYFQNEAQLEKSRLLSDRFSAERPKGSFSTLEIQRTEQGDSAMYLCASSETATSLVPGELFFGEGSRLTVL.

CDR3 coding DNA: TGCAGCGTGACCTGGCCCCTGGGACTAGCGGGGGCCTCTGGGGCCAACGTCCTGACTTTC. Translated: CSVTWPLGLAGASGANVLTF. The gene calls are TRBV29-1 and TRBJ2-6, with 14 bases lining up with TRBD2. Trimming cost V 6 bases and J 0 bases; bases outside gene matches: 13. The CDR3 totals 20 residues. Per the germline V gene, CDR1 is SQVTM and CDR2 is ANQGSEA.